This section outlines one T cell receptor beta chain sequence together with its context. Its cognate antigen is unknown. Here immunoSEQ multiplex PCR was the method, and the copy in TCRdb shows in-frame clones only, minus some. The table records around 120,000 clones, around 92% of them present only once. This sample was included in a study of T cell responses to AZD1222 COVID-19 vaccine. Study observations and caveats: Epitopes outside B.1.351 and B.1.1.7 mutated regions reportedly drew nearly half of spike TCRs. The number of AZD1222 recipients seropositive at baseline was only five or six. Spike-specific TCR breadth and depth both grew after two AZD1222 doses.

The germline gives CDR1 SGHVS, CDR2 FNYEAQ. The V gene lost 2 bases and the J gene lost 0 bases, with 11 bases spanning the gap. This CDR3 is 16 amino acids long. This clonotype was obtained from an adult in good health. This chain joins TRBV7-6 and TRBJ1-5; D not resolved. This sample comprised peripheral blood, obtained on day 0 of AZD1222 vaccination. The CDR3: CASSLFPRSSNQPQHF. The CDR3 coding sequence is TGTGCCAGCAGCTTATTCCCCCGATCTAGCAATCAGCCCCAGCATTTT.